This TCR beta chain was recovered during a study of T cells in Graves' hyperthyroidism and ophthalmopathy. This clonotype appeared a few times. With 3 bases removed from V and 8 bases from J, the gap between germline ends came to 11 bases. Germline values: CDR1 SGDLS, CDR2 YYNGEE. The CDR3 sequence is 12 residues long. The TCR beta CDR3 regions underwent amplification using RNA transcripts as the source. The HTBI primer set served for first-round RT-PCR of the TCR CDR3. TCRdb reanalysed the multiplex PCR reads using MiXCR and keeps one entry per CDR3 protein. The sample lists roughly 570,000 distinct CDR3 sequences; less than 20% were seen once.

Sequencing was carried out using blood. This clonotype originated in a woman aged 30 to 39 with Graves' hyperthyroidism. V gene TRBV9 combines with J gene TRBJ1-2, with unresolved D. CDR3 loop: CASSAVGWGYTF. The CDR3 bases are TGTGCCAGCAGCGCGGTCGGTTGGGGCTACACCTTC.